The next 21 T cell receptor beta chains were all read from a single sample in a study of cytomegalovirus exposure and HLA in healthy donors. Method: immunoSEQ multiplex PCR; TCRdb's copy keeps in-frame clones and lacks some. The sample records around 150,000 clones, roughly nine tenths being singletons. The specimen sequenced was PBMCs. These receptors originate from a woman in her 30s in good health and CMV-seronegative.

The chain employs TRBV5-5 and TRBJ1-2, with TRBD1 matching 7 bases. CDR3 length: 15 residues. Germline V gene sequence: CDR1 SGHKS, CDR2 YYEKEE (reference sequence). V was clipped by 4 bases and J by 8 bases; unmatched bases: 14. This chain's CDR3 is CASSQNDRAFEGYTF. CDR3 bases: TGTGCCAGCAGCCAAAATGACAGGGCATTTGAAGGCTACACCTTC.

The chain joins TRBV2 to TRBJ1-1; tentative D call: TRBD1 (6 bases). V was trimmed by 5 bases and J by 4 bases, leaving 29 bases between them. The germline gives CDR1 SNHLY, CDR2 FYNNEI. The CDR3 is made up of 19 amino acids. The CDR3 protein is CASSKGGYGGQESSTEAFF. CDR3 nucleotide sequence: TGTGCCAGCAGTAAAGGGGGTTATGGGGGGCAGGAGTCCAGCACTGAAGCTTTCTTT.

The chain has TRBV7-9 and TRBJ1-2; 8 nucleotides match TRBD1. Trimming took 5 bases from V and 5 from J; bases not matched to a gene: 4. Germline loops: CDR1 SEHNR, CDR2 FQNEAQ (reference sequence). The CDR3 length is 13 residues. CDR3 sequence: CASSPGTGYGYTF. The CDR3 region has the DNA TGTGCCAGCAGCCCAGGGACAGGTTATGGCTACACCTTC.

The chain uses TRBV7-3 and TRBJ2-7; tentatively, D is TRBD2 (6 bases). This CDR3 contains 13 residues. From germline, CDR1 is SGHTA and CDR2 FQGTGA. V lost 5 bases and J lost 3, with 11 bases in between. As DNA, the CDR3 is TGTGCCAGCAGCCGGGACTCTAACTACGAGCAGTACTTC. Its translation is CASSRDSNYEQYF.

This sequence joins TRBV4-1 and TRBJ1-2; weak D call: TRBD1 (5 bases). The CDR3 is 13 residues long. Deletions cut 4 bases from V and 7 bases from J, with 13 bases between. CDR1 MGHRA and CDR2 YSYEKL come from the germline V gene. CDR3 DNA sequence: TGCGCCAGCAGCCTCTTAGGGGAGACTGGCTACACCTTC. Its protein is CASSLLGETGYTF.

The V gene is TRBV29-1, the J gene TRBJ2-1; 16 bases fit TRBD2. There are 15 residues in the CDR3. Germline lookup yields CDR1 SQVTM and CDR2 ANQGSEA. Unmatched junction bases numbered 6, after V lost 5 bases and J lost 8 bases. The CDR3 nucleotides are TGCAGCGTTAGGGGACTAGCGGGGGGGTCCTATGAGCAGTTCTTC. Protein product: CSVRGLAGGSYEQFF.

The chain links TRBV2 to TRBJ2-2; 9 positions match TRBD1. The CDR3 sequence is 15 residues long. The V segment lost 6 bases and the J segment 2 bases; nucleotides outside the gene matches: 4. Germline loops: CDR1 SNHLY, CDR2 FYNNEI. This chain's CDR3 is CASSGDRANTGELFF. The CDR3 nucleotides read TGTGCCAGCAGCGGGGACAGGGCTAACACCGGGGAGCTGTTTTTT.

V gene TRBV6-4 combines with J gene TRBJ2-2; tentatively, D is TRBD1 or TRBD2 (5 bases each). Germline V gives CDR1 MRHNA, CDR2 SNTAGT. V dropped 2 bases and J dropped 1 base, with 8 bases sitting between them. The CDR3 totals 15 residues. DNA for the CDR3: TGTGCCAGCAGTGACGGGGACCAGAACACCGGGGAGCTGTTTTTT. This gives the protein CASSDGDQNTGELFF.

This chain connects TRBV27 to TRBJ2-7; 7 nucleotides match TRBD1. V lost 4 bases, J lost 2 bases, and 5 bases stayed unmatched. Germline loops: CDR1 MNHEY, CDR2 SMNVEV (reference sequence). The CDR3 sequence is 14 residues long. The CDR3 protein is CASSYRDRPYEQYF. CDR3 coding DNA: TGTGCCAGCAGTTACCGGGACAGACCCTACGAGCAGTACTTC.

J is TRBJ2-7 and V is TRBV28; the match to TRBD2 covers 14 bases. V lost 6 bases to trimming and J lost 4 bases; unmatched junction nucleotides: 5. The CDR3 contains 15 residues. CDR1 and CDR2 from the germline V gene are MDHEN and SYDVKM. The DNA of the CDR3 is TGTGCCAGCAGCGGACTAGCGGGAGGCCCGTACGAGCAGTACTTC. Protein product: CASSGLAGGPYEQYF.

The chain joins TRBV28 to TRBJ2-7; the D is unclear. V lost 5 bases to trimming and J lost 5 bases, with 10 bases between them. Germline V lookup: CDR1 MDHEN, CDR2 SYDVKM. The CDR3 is 12 amino acids. The CDR3 DNA is TGTGCCAGCAGTCCAAGGCCTGACGAGCAGTACTTC. It is translated as CASSPRPDEQYF. Using reference TRBV28 and TRBJ2-7 for the parts outside the CDR3, the full variable domain is DVKVTQSSRYLVKRTGEKVFLECVQDMDHENMFWYRQDPGLGLRLIYFSYDVKMKEKGDIPEGYSVSREKKERFSLILESASTNQTSMYLCASSPRPDEQYFGPGTRLTVT.

The V gene is TRBV5-1, the J gene TRBJ2-1; 13 bases agree with TRBD2. CDR3 length: 17 amino acids. V gave up 0 bases and J gave up 7 bases; unmatched junction bases: 7. The germline gives CDR1 SGHRS, CDR2 YFSETQ. CDR3 DNA: TGCGCCAGCAGCTTGGACCCACTAGCGGGAGGGCGAAATGAGCAGTTCTTC. Translation gives CASSLDPLAGGRNEQFF.

This rearrangement joins TRBV7-2 to TRBJ2-1, with D tentatively TRBD1 or TRBD2 (5 bases each). CDR1 is SGHTA and CDR2 is FQGNSA in the germline V gene. The ends were cut back, 5 bases at V and 3 bases at J, with 17 bases in the middle. CDR3 length equals 16 residues. The CDR3 loop is CASSKGPLKGYNEQFF. The CDR3 nucleotides read TGTGCCAGCAGCAAGGGACCTCTGAAGGGCTACAATGAGCAGTTCTTC.

The rearrangement joins TRBV10-2 to TRBJ2-3; D is uncertain. This CDR3 has 15 amino acids. V gave up 5 bases and J gave up 0 bases, with 12 bases separating them. CDR1 and CDR2 from the germline V gene are WSHSY and SAAADI. The CDR3 here is CASSKGMGSTDTQYF. In DNA, the CDR3 is TGCGCCAGCAGTAAGGGTATGGGTAGCACAGATACGCAGTATTTT.

The chain carries TRBV4-2 and TRBJ1-2; a possible D gene is TRBD1 (5 bases). The CDR3 has 15 residues. Between the trimmed V and J ends, which lost 8 bases and 2 bases, there was a span of 18 bases. Germline CDR1 reads LGHNA; CDR2 reads YNFKEQ. The CDR3 nucleotides read TGTGCCAGCTCCCATGTTTCTGGGACCAACTATGGCTACACCTTC. Its protein is CASSHVSGTNYGYTF.

The V and J genes are TRBV27 and TRBJ2-3; D tentatively fits TRBD1 or TRBD2 (6 bases each). CDR3 length equals 17 residues. Germline CDR1 MNHEY, CDR2 SMNVEV (reference sequence). Trimming left V 3 bases short and J 1 base short, with 17 bases between. In nucleotides, the CDR3 is TGTGCCAGCAGTTTTCTATCTGTCCGGGGGCGCACAGATACGCAGTATTTT. It is translated as CASSFLSVRGRTDTQYF.

The CDR3 region has the DNA TGTGCCAGCAGTGACGAGGCGTTTTCTAATGAAAAACTGTTTTTT. Its translation is CASSDEAFSNEKLFF. The chain links TRBV6-1 to TRBJ1-4, with D hard to call. Germline CDR1 MNHNS, CDR2 SASEGT. The V end lost 3 bases, the J end lost 3 bases, and 11 bases lay between the germline ends. The CDR3 totals 15 residues.

This clone is judged medium-sized. Here the CDR3 reads CASSYNFDRVPYGYTF. The CDR3 region has the DNA TGTGCCAGCAGTTACAATTTTGACAGGGTTCCCTATGGCTACACCTTC. The chain recombines TRBV6-5 with TRBJ1-2; 7 bases are a match to TRBD1. The J segment lost 4 bases and the V segment lost 2 bases, leaving 10 bases of the junction unmatched. This CDR3 contains 16 residues. Germline V gives CDR1 MNHEY, CDR2 SVGAGI.

The gene calls are TRBV10-3 and TRBJ2-3; D is perhaps TRBD1 (6 bases). From germline, CDR1 is ENHRY and CDR2 SYGVKD. CDR3 length: 16 residues. Trimming removed 3 bases from V and 3 bases from J, with 16 bases in between. The CDR3 region is CAISDIGTFVTDTQYF. For the CDR3, the DNA is TGTGCCATCAGTGATATCGGGACATTCGTGACAGATACGCAGTATTTT.

CDR3 in amino acids: CASSVWDSYTDTQYF. The CDR3 DNA reads as TGTGCCAGCAGCGTGTGGGACAGTTACACAGATACGCAGTATTTT. The chain carries TRBV9 and TRBJ2-3; 7 positions agree with TRBD1. The CDR3 runs to 15 residues. V lost 2 bases, J lost 2 bases, and 5 bases stayed unmatched. CDR1 is SGDLS, CDR2 YYNGEE, per germline.

The chain employs TRBV11-2 and TRBJ2-3; 9 bases map to TRBD2. V lost 0 bases to trimming and J lost 3 bases; unmatched junction nucleotides: 16. The germline V gene has CDR1 SGHAT and CDR2 FQNNGV. The CDR3 has 20 amino acids. The CDR3, as DNA: TGTGCCAGCAGCTTAGATCGAATTCTTGGCGGGGGGGCCTTGACAGATACGCAGTATTTT. Translated: CASSLDRILGGGALTDTQYF.